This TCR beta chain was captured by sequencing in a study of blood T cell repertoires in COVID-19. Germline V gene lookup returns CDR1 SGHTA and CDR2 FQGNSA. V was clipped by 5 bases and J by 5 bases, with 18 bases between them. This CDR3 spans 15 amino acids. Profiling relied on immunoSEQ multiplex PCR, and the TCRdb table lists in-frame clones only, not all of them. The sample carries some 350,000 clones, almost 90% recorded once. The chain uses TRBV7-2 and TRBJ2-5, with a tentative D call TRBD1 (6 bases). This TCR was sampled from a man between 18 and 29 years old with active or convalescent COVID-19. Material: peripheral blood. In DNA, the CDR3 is TGTGCCAGCAGCAATCCATTCAGGGGCCGGGAGACCCAGTACTTC. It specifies CASSNPFRGRETQYF.